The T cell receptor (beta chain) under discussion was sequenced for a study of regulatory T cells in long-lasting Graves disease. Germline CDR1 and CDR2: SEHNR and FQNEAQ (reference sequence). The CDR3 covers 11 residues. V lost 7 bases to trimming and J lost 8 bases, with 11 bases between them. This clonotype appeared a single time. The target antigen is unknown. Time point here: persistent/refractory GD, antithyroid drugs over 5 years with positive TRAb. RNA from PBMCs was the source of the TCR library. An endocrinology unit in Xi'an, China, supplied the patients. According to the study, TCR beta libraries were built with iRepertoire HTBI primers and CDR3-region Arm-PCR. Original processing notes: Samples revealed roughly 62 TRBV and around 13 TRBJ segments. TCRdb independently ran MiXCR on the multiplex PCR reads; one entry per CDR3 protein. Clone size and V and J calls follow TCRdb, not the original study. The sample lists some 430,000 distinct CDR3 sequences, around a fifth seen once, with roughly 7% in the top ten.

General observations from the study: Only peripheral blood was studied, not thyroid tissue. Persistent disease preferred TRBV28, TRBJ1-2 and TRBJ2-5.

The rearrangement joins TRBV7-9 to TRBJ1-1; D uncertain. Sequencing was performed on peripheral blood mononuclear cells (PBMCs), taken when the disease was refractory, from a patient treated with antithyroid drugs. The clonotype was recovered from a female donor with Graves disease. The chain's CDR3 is CASTLEAEAFF. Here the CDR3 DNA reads TGTGCCAGCACCCTCGAGGCCGAAGCTTTCTTT.